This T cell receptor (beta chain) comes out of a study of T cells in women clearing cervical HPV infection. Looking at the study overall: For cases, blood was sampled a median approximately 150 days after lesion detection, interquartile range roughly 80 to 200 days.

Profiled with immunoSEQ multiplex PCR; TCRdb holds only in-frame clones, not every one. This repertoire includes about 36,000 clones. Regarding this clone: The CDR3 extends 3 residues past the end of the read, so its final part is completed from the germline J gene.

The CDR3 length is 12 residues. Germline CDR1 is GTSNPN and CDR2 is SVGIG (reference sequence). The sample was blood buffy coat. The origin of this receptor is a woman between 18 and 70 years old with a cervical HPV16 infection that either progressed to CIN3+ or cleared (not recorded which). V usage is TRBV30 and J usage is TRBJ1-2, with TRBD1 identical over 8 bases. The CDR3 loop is CAWSPDRGDYTF. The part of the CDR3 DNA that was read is TGTGCCTGGAGTCCTGACAGGGGTGAC.